Listed below are T cell receptor beta chains from one sample, sequenced in a study of cytomegalovirus exposure and HLA in healthy donors. TCRdb keeps only in-frame clones here, not all; method: immunoSEQ multiplex PCR. The sample lists roughly 190,000 clones, 60% to 85% seen once, with under 2% in the top ten. The specimen was PBMCs. These receptors were obtained from a girl aged 10 to 17 in good health and CMV-seropositive. Both conserved end residues are part of each CDR3. The D gene is left open where the match is weak. Expanded clones are given a class, and other clones once, few, many or no size at all.

. TRBJ1-6 . TRBV14 TGTGCCAGCAGCCAAGTTGTAGTAAATTCACCCCTCCACTTT CASSQVVVNSPLHF
. TRBJ1-1 TRBD1 TRBV10-1 TGCGCCAGCAGTGACGACAGGGCAGGCATGAACACTGAAGCTTTCTTT CASSDDRAGMNTEAFF
. TRBJ2-7 TRBD2 TRBV7-8 TGTGCCAGCAGCTTTGTGAGCAGCGGGGGATACGAGCAGTACTTC CASSFVSSGGYEQYF
once TRBJ2-7 . TRBV6-4 TGTGCCAGCAGCTCGAAGGCGGACTCGGACGAGCAGTACTTC CASSSKADSDEQYF
. TRBJ1-3 . TRBV7-9 TGTGCCAGCATCCGGAGCTCTGGAAACACCATATATTTT CASIRSSGNTIYF
. TRBJ1-2 TRBD1 TRBV15 TGTGCCACCAGCAGGAGGGGGACAGACTATGGCTACACCTTC CATSRRGTDYGYTF
. TRBJ1-2 TRBD1 TRBV7-2 TGTGCCAGCAGCCTCGACAGGGGTTTTTATGGCTACACCTTC CASSLDRGFYGYTF
few TRBJ2-5 . TRBV6-5 TGTGCCAGCAGTATCATCCGCGGGGAGACCCAGTACTTC CASSIIRGETQYF
. TRBJ1-2 TRBD1 TRBV5-5 TGTGCCAGCAGCCGCGACTTAGGGACAGGGGACTATGGCTACACCTTC CASSRDLGTGDYGYTF
. TRBJ2-2 TRBD2 TRBV9 TGTGCCAGTGGGTTGGGACTAGCTTCCCCCGGTGAGCTGTTTTTT CASGLGLASPGELFF